Presented here are 21 T cell receptor beta chains from one specimen sequenced in a study of blood T cell repertoires in COVID-19. Profiled with immunoSEQ multiplex PCR; TCRdb holds only in-frame clones, not every one. The profile shows about 190,000 clones, under 80% of them singletons. The source material was peripheral blood. The receptors derive from a man over 45 who had recovered from COVID-19.

The chain links TRBV6-1 to TRBJ1-1; 7 bases are a match to TRBD1. Germline V gene data show CDR1 as MNHNS and CDR2 as SASEGT. J was trimmed by 5 bases and V by 1 base; bases with no gene match: 4. The CDR3 spans 14 residues. This chain's CDR3 is CASSEVWGQTEAFF. In nucleotides, the CDR3 is TGTGCCAGCAGTGAAGTTTGGGGACAGACTGAAGCTTTCTTT.

This clone was seen a handful of times. The chain uses TRBV5-6 and TRBJ2-2, with 7 nucleotides matching TRBD2. In germline, CDR1 is SGHDT, CDR2 YYEEEE. This CDR3 spans 17 amino acids. V lost 4 bases and J lost 3; bases outside the gene matches: 12. DNA of the CDR3: TGTGCCAGCAGCCTAATAACCGGGACTACATACACCGGGGAGCTGTTTTTT. Translating gives CASSLITGTTYTGELFF. The complete variable domain, with remaining parts taken from reference TRBV5-6 and TRBJ2-2, reads DAGVTQSPTHLIKTRGQQVTLRCSPKSGHDTVSWYQQALGQGPQFIFQYYEEEERQRGNFPDRFSGHQFPNYSSELNVNALLLGDSALYLCASSLITGTTYTGELFFGEGSRLTVL.

This rearrangement joins TRBV9 to TRBJ2-5; tentatively, D is TRBD2 (7 bases). The CDR3 sequence is 15 residues long. The V gene lost 3 bases and the J gene lost 5 bases, with 17 bases spanning the gap. Germline CDR1 SGDLS, CDR2 YYNGEE. CDR3: CASSGPAGAVETQYF. The CDR3 DNA is TGTGCCAGCAGCGGCCCCGCGGGGGCGGTGGAGACCCAGTACTTC.

The chain carries TRBV11-1 and TRBJ2-2; the D gene is possibly TRBD2 (6 bases). CDR3 length: 15 amino acids. Germline V lookup: CDR1 SGHAT, CDR2 FQDESV (reference sequence). The germline V and J ends were trimmed by 4 bases and 2 bases, with 11 bases remaining between them. The CDR3 sequence is CASSSTGLNTGELFF. CDR3 sequence (DNA): TGTGCCAGCAGCTCGACGGGACTCAACACCGGGGAGCTGTTTTTT. The full variable domain, rest sourced from reference TRBV11-1 and TRBJ2-2, is EAEVAQSPRYKITEKSQAVAFWCDPISGHATLYWYRQILGQGPELLVQFQDESVVDDSQLPKDRFSAERLKGVDSTLKIQPAELGDSAMYLCASSSTGLNTGELFFGEGSRLTVL.

The chain's CDR3 is CSVEYRVGEQYF. The DNA of the CDR3 is TGCAGCGTTGAGTACAGGGTAGGCGAGCAGTACTTC. The chain recombines TRBV29-1 with TRBJ2-7, with D tentatively TRBD1 (6 bases). The germline V and J ends were trimmed by 3 bases and 6 bases, with 12 bases remaining between them. Germline V gives CDR1 SQVTM, CDR2 ANQGSEA. This CDR3 region has 12 residues.

The chain has TRBV18 and TRBJ2-2; D may be TRBD2 (6 bases). The V end lost 6 bases, the J end lost 6 bases, and 14 bases lay between the germline ends. Germline V CDR1 and CDR2: KGHSH, LQKENI. CDR3 length: 14 amino acids. The CDR3, as DNA: TGTGCCAGCTCTCCTGCCGGGACTTCCGGGGAGCTGTTTTTT. Its protein product is CASSPAGTSGELFF.

The CDR3 sequence is CAADEVSGNTIYF. DNA of the CDR3: TGTGCCGCCGACGAGGTCTCCGGAAACACCATATATTTT. This chain joins TRBV6-5 and TRBJ1-3; no reliable D call. Deletions cut 11 bases from V and 4 bases from J, with 15 bases between. The CDR3 extends over 13 amino acids. CDR1 is MNHEY, CDR2 SVGAGI, per germline.

The chain employs TRBV19 and TRBJ2-1; maybe TRBD1 (6 bases). V was trimmed by 3 bases and J by 0 bases, leaving 12 bases between them. The germline V gene has CDR1 LNHDA and CDR2 SQIVND (reference sequence). CDR3 length equals 16 residues. The CDR3 bases are TGTGCCAGTAGTATTCCAACAGGGATCTCCTACAATGAGCAGTTCTTC. Protein product: CASSIPTGISYNEQFF.

The genes are TRBV12-5 and TRBJ2-6; the match to TRBD2 covers 12 bases. V lost 6 bases, J lost 4 bases, and 16 bases stayed unmatched. The CDR3 runs to 20 residues. Germline V CDR1 and CDR2: LGHNT, FRNRAP. CDR3 nucleotide sequence: TGTGCTAGTGGCCCCTCGGGACTAGCGGGCCAGGGATCAGGGGCCAACGTCCTGACTTTC. It yields the protein CASGPSGLAGQGSGANVLTF.

V and J are TRBV27 and TRBJ2-1, with D perhaps matching TRBD1 (6 bases). Germline CDR1 MNHEY, CDR2 SMNVEV (reference sequence). The CDR3 totals 16 residues. Between the trimmed V and J ends, which lost 3 bases and 6 bases, there was a span of 18 bases. The CDR3 DNA reads TGTGCCAGCAGTTTCTTTCGGGTTCGAGGGGGCAATGAGCAGTTCTTC. Protein sequence: CASSFFRVRGGNEQFF.

This clone has at least ten counts. The V call is TRBV19, the J call TRBJ2-3; TRBD2 matches at 12 bases. Per the germline V gene, CDR1 is LNHDA and CDR2 is SQIVND (reference sequence). The CDR3 has 15 amino acids. J gave up 3 bases and V 8 bases, and 6 bases lay outside the gene matches. The CDR3 coding sequence is TGTGCCAGTTCCCCGACTAGCGGGAGTACAGATACGCAGTATTTT. Translated, it gives CASSPTSGSTDTQYF.

The CDR3 DNA sequence: TGTGCCAGCAGTTCGCTGGGAGGGGACTATGGCTACACCTTC. It is translated as CASSSLGGDYGYTF. The V gene is TRBV28, the J gene TRBJ1-2; tentative D call: TRBD1 (5 bases). Trimming removed 4 bases from V and 3 bases from J, with 12 bases in between. The CDR3 runs to 14 residues. Germline CDR1 and CDR2: MDHEN and SYDVKM.

This sequence joins TRBV28 and TRBJ2-7; maybe TRBD2 (5 bases). Germline V gene sequence: CDR1 MDHEN, CDR2 SYDVKM. The ends were cut back, 3 bases at V and 6 bases at J, with 18 bases in the middle. This CDR3 spans 15 amino acids. Written as DNA, the CDR3 is TGTGCCAGCAGTTTGAGCGGTTTCATGAAGGTCGAGCAGTACTTC. Translating it yields CASSLSGFMKVEQYF.

The chain employs TRBV7-3 and TRBJ1-6, with D perhaps matching TRBD1 (6 bases). V lost 2 bases and J 9 bases, leaving 17 bases between the germline ends. This CDR3 region has 16 residues. Germline V CDR1 and CDR2: SGHTA, FQGTGA. The chain's CDR3 is CASSLFGQGGSSPLHF. CDR3 coding DNA: TGTGCCAGCAGCTTATTTGGTCAAGGGGGAAGTTCACCCCTCCACTTT.

V usage is TRBV19 and J usage is TRBJ1-2; possible D gene TRBD1, 5 bases. The CDR3 loop spans 13 amino acids. V was shortened by 3 bases and J by 3 bases, with 8 bases between the two germline ends. The germline V gene has CDR1 LNHDA and CDR2 SQIVND (reference sequence). CDR3 amino acids: CASSMQQDYGYTF. Written as DNA, the CDR3 is TGTGCCAGTAGTATGCAACAGGACTATGGCTACACCTTC.

The chain has TRBV5-4 and TRBJ2-7; 12 nucleotides align to TRBD2. The CDR3 is 16 residues long. Unmatched junction bases numbered 14, after V lost 4 bases and J lost 9 bases. CDR1 is SGHNT and CDR2 is YYREEE in the germline V gene (reference sequence). CDR3 loop: CASSIPSSGRASVQYF. The DNA of the CDR3 is TGTGCCAGCAGCATTCCCTCTAGCGGGAGGGCGTCTGTGCAGTACTTC.

V and J are TRBV4-3 and TRBJ2-6; TRBD2 agrees at 7 bases. The CDR3 spans 15 residues. CDR1 and CDR2 (germline): LGHNA, YSLEER. V trimming: 4 bases; J trimming: 1 base; junction bases outside the gene matches: 1. For the CDR3, the DNA is TGCGCCAGCAGCCGCGGGGGATCTGGGGCCAACGTCCTGACTTTC. Its protein product is CASSRGGSGANVLTF.

V usage is TRBV5-1 and J usage is TRBJ2-6, with 15 bases matching TRBD2. V gave up 0 bases and J gave up 2 bases; unmatched junction bases: 6. The CDR3 has 20 residues. Germline CDR1 reads SGHRS; CDR2 reads YFSETQ. The CDR3 reads CASSLEVGLAGGAGANVLTF. The CDR3 DNA reads TGCGCCAGCAGCTTGGAGGTGGGACTAGCGGGAGGAGCTGGGGCCAACGTCCTGACTTTC.

The chain joins TRBV7-2 to TRBJ1-2; 9 bases align to TRBD1. The CDR3 has 16 amino acids. The V gene's germline CDR1 is SGHTA and CDR2 FQGNSA. The junction had 12 bases not matched to a gene; V was cut back by 5 bases and J by 5 bases. The CDR3: CASSNRPGTGSYGYTF. DNA for the CDR3: TGTGCCAGCAGCAACCGACCCGGGACAGGGTCTTATGGCTACACCTTC.

The chain links TRBV6-5 to TRBJ2-5, with TRBD1 identical over 10 bases. V lost 2 bases and J lost 5; bases outside the gene matches: 8. The CDR3 is made up of 16 amino acids. CDR1 MNHEY and CDR2 SVGAGI come from the germline V gene. The CDR3 DNA reads as TGTGCCAGCAGTTACATTGACAGGGGGCGATGGGAGACCCAGTACTTC. It codes for CASSYIDRGRWETQYF.

The chain carries TRBV7-3 and TRBJ2-1, with 13 bases that match TRBD2. This CDR3 is 15 amino acids long. J was trimmed by 8 bases and V by 5 bases; bases with no gene match: 6. Germline CDR1 and CDR2: SGHTA and FQGTGA. CDR3 coding DNA: TGTGCCAGCAGCGAAACTAGCGGGAGGGCCGATGAGCAGTTCTTC. This codes for CASSETSGRADEQFF.